A selection of T cell receptor beta chains follows, all from one sample in a study of post-analysis software for immune sequencing data. TCRdb re-analysed the PCR reads in MiXCR, keeping a single row per CDR3 protein. The repertoire consists of 450,000 or so distinct CDR3 sequences, with around 40% occurring once and the leading ten covering 9.5% to 13%. Sequenced: blood. These receptor sequences come from a girl between 10 and 17 years old with multiple sclerosis. CDR3s include the opening cysteine and the closing phenylalanine or tryptophan. Fields, in order: clone size, J gene, CDR3 length, V gene, CDR3 protein. Expanded clones get a size class; other rows say once, few or many, or leave the size out.

clone size: -
J gene: TRBJ2-5
CDR3 length: 16
V gene: TRBV5-1
CDR3 protein: CASSTTSGRALETQYF

clone size: -
J gene: TRBJ1-2
CDR3 length: 16
V gene: TRBV27
CDR3 protein: CASSLSNPRAGLGYTF

clone size: -
J gene: TRBJ2-4
CDR3 length: 11
V gene: TRBV28
CDR3 protein: CASSQTSIQYF

clone size: -
J gene: TRBJ1-2
CDR3 length: 16
V gene: TRBV28
CDR3 protein: CASSLGVGRTNYGYTF

clone size: -
J gene: TRBJ2-3
CDR3 length: 14
V gene: TRBV9
CDR3 protein: CASSVVRARDTQYF

clone size: -
J gene: TRBJ1-1
CDR3 length: 15
V gene: TRBV20-1
CDR3 protein: CSARDLGREYTEAFF

clone size: -
J gene: TRBJ2-3
CDR3 length: 16
V gene: TRBV5-1
CDR3 protein: CASSLSETEPTDTQYF

clone size: once
J gene: TRBJ1-6
CDR3 length: 15
V gene: TRBV7-2
CDR3 protein: CASSFGQAYNSPLHF

clone size: few
J gene: TRBJ2-7
CDR3 length: 14
V gene: TRBV27
CDR3 protein: CTSSLGLNSYEQYF

clone size: few
J gene: TRBJ2-1
CDR3 length: 12
V gene: TRBV28
CDR3 protein: CASSLTRDEQFF

clone size: few
J gene: TRBJ2-5
CDR3 length: 13
V gene: TRBV12-3/TRBV12-4
CDR3 protein: CASSFGGWETQYF

clone size: -
J gene: TRBJ2-3
CDR3 length: 14
V gene: TRBV20-1
CDR3 protein: CSADRGRVADTQYF

clone size: few
J gene: TRBJ2-5
CDR3 length: 14
V gene: TRBV20-1
CDR3 protein: CSARDRGYQETQYF

clone size: few
J gene: TRBJ2-1
CDR3 length: 15
V gene: TRBV19
CDR3 protein: CASSLGTSEYNEQFF